These 21 T cell receptor beta chains were all obtained from the same sample, sequenced in a study of blood T cell repertoires in COVID-19 (TCRdb year 2020). Library preparation employed the immunoSEQ multiplex PCR assay. What TCRdb holds here is the immuneACCESS table cut down to in-frame rearrangements. Part of the clones is not present; checked against another copy, under half of the missing clones reflect an unresolved V gene, and the others are unexplained. Present in this sample are about 66,000 clones, around 82% of which were seen just once. In total, the top ten clones hold approximately 6.6% of the sample. The material sequenced was peripheral blood. The receptor source for this set is a man in his fifties or sixties with acute or convalescent COVID-19.

The CDR3 region has the DNA TGTGCCAGCAGTTACGAGGTGAACACTGAAGCTTTCTTT. Amino acids: CASSYEVNTEAFF. The J gene is TRBJ1-1, the V gene TRBV6-2 or TRBV6-3; D gene ambiguous. Deletions cut 2 bases from V and 0 bases from J, with 4 bases between. The germline V gene encodes CDR1 MNHEY and CDR2 SVGEGT. The length of the CDR3 is 13 residues.

The rearrangement links TRBV14 to TRBJ1-1, with 7 nucleotides matching TRBD1. The CDR3 is 14 amino acids. The junction had 5 bases not matched to a gene; V was cut back by 6 bases and J by 1 base. Looked up from germline, CDR1 is SGHDN and CDR2 is FVKESK. The DNA of the CDR3 is TGTGCCAGCAGGAACAGGGGAGGGAACACTGAAGCTTTCTTT. It encodes CASRNRGGNTEAFF. Full variable domain (outside the CDR3, taken from reference TRBV14 and TRBJ1-1): EAGVTQFPSHSVIEKGQTVTLRCDPISGHDNLYWYRRVMGKEIKFLLHFVKESKQDESGMPNNRFLAERTGGTYSTLKVQPAELEDSGVYFCASRNRGGNTEAFFGQGTRLTVV.

The rearrangement joins TRBV6-5 to TRBJ2-1; 8 positions agree with TRBD1. This CDR3 is built from 13 residues. The germline V gene encodes CDR1 MNHEY and CDR2 SVGAGI. The J segment lost 7 bases and the V segment lost 6 bases, leaving 5 bases of the junction unmatched. The CDR3 DNA reads TGTGCCAGCAGCCCGGGACAGGTAAATGAGCAGTTCTTC. It is translated as CASSPGQVNEQFF.

The rearrangement joins TRBV6-2 or TRBV6-3 to TRBJ2-5; 8 bases are shared with TRBD2. Per germline, CDR1 MNHEY and CDR2 SVGEGT. There are 15 residues in the CDR3. The V and J ends lost 2 bases and 1 base, in that order; junction bases with no gene match: 3. CDR3 nucleotide sequence: TGTGCCAGCAGTTACCCCACTAGCGGCCAAGAGACCCAGTACTTC. Its translation is CASSYPTSGQETQYF.

V gene TRBV5-1 combines with J gene TRBJ1-3, with a weak D call TRBD1 (5 bases). Germline lookup yields CDR1 SGHRS and CDR2 YFSETQ. The CDR3 contains 16 residues. The V and J ends lost 4 bases and 4 bases respectively, with 18 bases between them. CDR3 in amino acids: CASSPGDREAGNTIYF. The CDR3 DNA is TGCGCCAGCAGCCCGGGGGACCGCGAGGCCGGAAACACCATATATTTT.

This rearrangement joins TRBV5-1 to TRBJ1-6; tentatively, D is TRBD1 (5 bases). This CDR3 region has 14 residues. Germline V gene data show CDR1 as SGHRS and CDR2 as YFSETQ. V shed 4 bases and J shed 8 bases, with 13 bases lying between them. CDR3 amino acids: CASSLRVSDSPLHF. The CDR3 region has the DNA TGCGCCAGCAGCCTCAGGGTTTCGGATTCACCCCTCCACTTT.

The chain links TRBV9 to TRBJ2-5; tentatively, D is TRBD1 (6 bases). This CDR3 is built from 15 residues. Trimming cost V 1 base and J 3 bases, with 13 bases left between them. Germline V gene lookup returns CDR1 SGDLS and CDR2 YYNGEE. The CDR3 sequence is CASSVIGGAEETQYF. Written as DNA, the CDR3 is TGTGCCAGCAGCGTAATTGGGGGCGCAGAAGAGACCCAGTACTTC. Using reference TRBV9 and TRBJ2-5 for the parts outside the CDR3, the full variable domain is DSGVTQTPKHLITATGQRVTLRCSPRSGDLSVYWYQQSLDQGLQFLIQYYNGEERAKGNILERFSAQQFPDLHSELNLSSLELGDSALYFCASSVIGGAEETQYFGPGTRLLVL.

This rearrangement joins TRBV7-9 to TRBJ1-2; 11 bases fit TRBD1. The CDR3 loop spans 13 amino acids. The V segment lost 5 bases and the J segment 11 bases; nucleotides outside the gene matches: 7. Germline CDR1 is SEHNR and CDR2 is FQNEAQ (reference sequence). Here the CDR3 reads CASSPRTGGEYTF. CDR3 sequence (DNA): TGTGCCAGCAGCCCCCGGACAGGGGGCGAGTACACCTTC.

Points on this clone: The same CDR3 can be traced to other DNA sequences in this sample. The V gene is TRBV6-2 or TRBV6-3, the J gene TRBJ2-5; the D is unclear. V was pared by 0 bases and J by 0 bases, with 8 bases between. This CDR3 has 15 residues. CDR1 and CDR2 from the germline V gene are MNHEY and SVGEGT. This CDR3 reads CASSYSRDNQETQYF. The CDR3 coding sequence is TGTGCCAGCAGTTACTCCCGAGACAACCAAGAGACCCAGTACTTC.

J is TRBJ2-1 and V is TRBV2; no reliable D call. The V end was cut by 4 bases, the J end by 10 bases, with 8 bases between. CDR3 length: 11 residues. CDR1 and CDR2 (germline): SNHLY, FYNNEI. The CDR3 spells CASSASREQFF. The CDR3 DNA is TGTGCCAGCAGTGCGAGCCGCGAGCAGTTCTTC.

The chain uses TRBV12-3 or TRBV12-4 and TRBJ2-7; possibly TRBD1 for D (6 bases). CDR3 size: 13 residues. The germline V and J ends were trimmed by 2 bases and 6 bases, with 11 bases remaining between them. In nucleotides, the CDR3 is TGTGCCAGCAGTTTACGTGAGGGGGTCGAGCAGTACTTC. Encoded protein: CASSLREGVEQYF.

V usage is TRBV15 and J usage is TRBJ1-1; D is possibly TRBD1 (6 bases). With 4 bases removed from V and 0 bases from J, the gap between germline ends came to 21 bases. Germline-derived CDR1 and CDR2 are LNHNV and YYDKDF (reference sequence). The CDR3 has 18 amino acids. In DNA form, the CDR3 reads TGTGCCACCAGCAAATACCGGGACACTGAGTTCATGAACACTGAAGCTTTCTTT. Protein sequence: CATSKYRDTEFMNTEAFF.

This clone has more than one count but fewer than ten. The chain couples TRBV4-3 to TRBJ2-2, with 10 bases matching TRBD2. Germline assignment: CDR1 LGHNA and CDR2 YSLEER. The CDR3 sequence is 16 residues long. V gave up 0 bases and J gave up 6 bases; unmatched junction bases: 4. This CDR3 reads CASSQEASGGPGELFF. CDR3 in DNA: TGCGCCAGCAGCCAAGAGGCTAGCGGGGGCCCCGGGGAGCTGTTTTTT.

This clone was seen only once. The chain recombines TRBV11-2 with TRBJ1-2, with a possible D match to TRBD1 (6 bases). With 2 bases removed from V and 8 bases from J, the gap between germline ends came to 12 bases. From germline, CDR1 is SGHAT and CDR2 FQNNGV. This CDR3 is built from 13 residues. The chain's CDR3 is CASSLSGAMGYTF. As DNA, the CDR3 is TGTGCCAGCAGCTTATCAGGGGCGATGGGCTACACCTTC.

By share of the sample, this clone is medium-sized. The chain links TRBV5-1 to TRBJ1-1, with a tentative D call TRBD1 (6 bases). CDR3 size: 14 residues. The V and J ends lost 2 bases and 4 bases respectively, with 12 bases between them. Germline lookup yields CDR1 SGHRS and CDR2 YFSETQ. DNA of the CDR3: TGCGCCAGCAGCTTAGACAGGCTGAGCACTGAAGCTTTCTTT. It translates to CASSLDRLSTEAFF.

The chain employs TRBV5-6 and TRBJ1-1, with D unresolved. Trimming removed 1 base from V and 1 base from J, with 11 bases in between. Looked up from germline, CDR1 is SGHDT and CDR2 is YYEEEE. This CDR3 comprises 15 residues. The CDR3 loop reads CASSLPAGGNTEAFF. The CDR3 DNA follows: TGTGCCAGCAGCTTGCCGGCCGGAGGGAACACTGAAGCTTTCTTT.

CDR3 nucleotides: TGTGCCAGCAGTTACGGCGGGCCGCAAAATGGAAACACCATATATTTT. This translates into CASSYGGPQNGNTIYF. V gene TRBV6-2 or TRBV6-3 combines with J gene TRBJ1-3; D not resolved. The germline gives CDR1 MNHEY, CDR2 SVGEGT. CDR3 length: 16 amino acids. Trimming took 2 bases from V and 3 from J, leaving 14 bases between them.

The genes are TRBV10-2 and TRBJ2-5, with a tentative D call TRBD2 (7 bases). The CDR3 loop spans 16 amino acids. CDR1 and CDR2 from the germline V gene are WSHSY and SAAADI. V was trimmed by 0 bases and J by 1 base, leaving 12 bases between them. As DNA, the CDR3 is TGCGCCAGCAGTGAGTCACGGGGGGCTATCCAAGAGACCCAGTACTTC. Protein sequence: CASSESRGAIQETQYF.

This chain uses TRBV24-1 with TRBJ1-4; D unclear. CDR3 length equals 15 residues. CDR1 is KGHDR, CDR2 SFDVKD, per germline. Trimming left V 4 bases short and J 4 bases short, with 12 bases between. This CDR3 is CATSDPKGGNEKLFF. Here the CDR3 DNA reads TGTGCCACCAGTGACCCGAAGGGAGGTAATGAAAAACTGTTTTTT.

Of note for this clone: The sample carries other DNA sequences with the same CDR3. This chain's CDR3 is CASSLLQGNTEAFF. In DNA form, the CDR3 reads TGTGCCAGCAGCTTACTCCAGGGAAACACTGAAGCTTTCTTT. The V and J genes are TRBV11-2 and TRBJ1-1; a weak D match, TRBD1 (5 bases). The CDR3 sequence is 14 residues long. Trimming took off 2 bases at V and 2 bases at J, with 9 bases between the two ends. The germline V gene encodes CDR1 SGHAT and CDR2 FQNNGV. The variable domain in full, completed from reference TRBV11-2 and TRBJ1-1, reads EAGVAQSPRYKIIEKRQSVAFWCNPISGHATLYWYQQILGQGPKLLIQFQNNGVVDDSQLPKDRFSAERLKGVDSTLKIQPAKLEDSAVYLCASSLLQGNTEAFFGQGTRLTVV.

This clone was detected only once. V gene TRBV5-1 combines with J gene TRBJ1-6; 11 positions agree with TRBD1. In germline, CDR1 is SGHRS, CDR2 YFSETQ. This CDR3 comprises 15 residues. The ends lost 4 bases at V and 8 bases at J; junction bases unmatched: 5. The CDR3: CASSDGQGAYSPLHF. CDR3 DNA sequence: TGCGCCAGCAGCGACGGACAGGGGGCTTATTCACCCCTCCACTTT.